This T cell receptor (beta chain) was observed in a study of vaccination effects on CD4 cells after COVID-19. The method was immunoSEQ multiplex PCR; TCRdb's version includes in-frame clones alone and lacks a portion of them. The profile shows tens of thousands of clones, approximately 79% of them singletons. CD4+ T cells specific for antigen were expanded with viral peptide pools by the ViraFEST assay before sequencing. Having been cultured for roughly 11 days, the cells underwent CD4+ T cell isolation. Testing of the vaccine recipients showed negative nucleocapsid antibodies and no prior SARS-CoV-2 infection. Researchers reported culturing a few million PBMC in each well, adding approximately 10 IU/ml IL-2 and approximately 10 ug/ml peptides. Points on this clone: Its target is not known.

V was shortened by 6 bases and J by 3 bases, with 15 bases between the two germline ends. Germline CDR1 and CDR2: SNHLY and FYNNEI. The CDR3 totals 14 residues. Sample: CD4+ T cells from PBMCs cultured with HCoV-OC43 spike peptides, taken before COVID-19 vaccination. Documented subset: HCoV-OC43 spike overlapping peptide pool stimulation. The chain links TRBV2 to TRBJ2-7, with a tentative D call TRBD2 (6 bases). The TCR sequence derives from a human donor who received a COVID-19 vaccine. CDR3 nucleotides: TGTGCCAGCAGGGACATCCACGGGGGCTACGAGCAGTACGTC. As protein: CASRDIHGGYEQYV.